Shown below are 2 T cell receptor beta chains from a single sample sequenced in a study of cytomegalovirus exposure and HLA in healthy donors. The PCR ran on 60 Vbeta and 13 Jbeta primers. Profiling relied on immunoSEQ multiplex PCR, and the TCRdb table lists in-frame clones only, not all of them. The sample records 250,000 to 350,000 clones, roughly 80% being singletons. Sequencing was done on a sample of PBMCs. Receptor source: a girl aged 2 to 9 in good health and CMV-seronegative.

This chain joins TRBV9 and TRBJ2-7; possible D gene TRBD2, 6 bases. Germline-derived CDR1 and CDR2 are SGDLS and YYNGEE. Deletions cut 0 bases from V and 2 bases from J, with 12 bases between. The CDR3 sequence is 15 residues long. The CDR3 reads CASSVGSGRTYEQYF. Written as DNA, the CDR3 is TGTGCCAGCAGCGTAGGATCCGGGAGAACCTACGAGCAGTACTTC.

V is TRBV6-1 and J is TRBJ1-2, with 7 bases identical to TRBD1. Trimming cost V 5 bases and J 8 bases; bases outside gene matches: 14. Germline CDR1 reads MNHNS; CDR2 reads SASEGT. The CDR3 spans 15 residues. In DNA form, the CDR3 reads TGTGCCAGCAGTACTGCGGACAGGCCATTACAAGGCTACACCTTC. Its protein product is CASSTADRPLQGYTF.